This is a list of T cell receptor beta chains from one sample in a study of T-cell memory formation after mild COVID-19. MiXCR, applied by TCRdb to the 5' RACE reads, yields one record per CDR3 protein. This sample carries 380,000 or so distinct CDR3 sequences, approximately 15% of them seen once, and the ten largest clones take under 25%. Sequences were obtained from PBMCs or a T cell subset sorted from them (not recorded which). These receptor sequences come from a man aged 18 to 35 who had mild COVID-19 (a few samples of this study predate the infection). Cell type and time point are not known. Each CDR3 is given with its conserved first and last residue. The D gene is left open where the match is weak.

D gene | V gene | CDR3 protein
. | TRBV25-1 | CASSLPPGAGSYNEQFF
TRBD1 | TRBV11-2 | CASSPDSGTGGAYGYTF
TRBD2 | TRBV4-1 | CASSLILGGGGNEQFF
TRBD1 | TRBV15 | CATSRSRQGTYEQYF
TRBD1 | TRBV29-1 | CSAQGAQNTEAFF
. | TRBV7-9 | CASSEPDHFHNYGYTF
. | TRBV7-9 | CASRSTGSLYEQYF
. | TRBV24-1 | CATSESSTDTQYF
TRBD2 | TRBV7-9 | CAPGGGPQETQYF
TRBD1 | TRBV7-8 | CASSLVGTGSYEQYF
TRBD2 | TRBV6-5 | CASTASGGGSETQYF
TRBD2 | TRBV9 | CASSTISGSTDTQYF
TRBD2 | TRBV18 | CASSSAGSEQYF
TRBD1 | TRBV18 | CASSALDQGAQPQHF
. | TRBV20-1 | CSAPRDFGAGYTF
TRBD2 | TRBV7-9 | CASSSPGGHLPPYNEQFF
. | TRBV5-1 | CASSLWGDYEQYF
. | TRBV5-1 | CASSHYGGQETQYF
. | TRBV4-2 | CASSQGGVNQPQHF
TRBD1 | TRBV12-3/TRBV12-4 | CASRRTGGHEQYF
. | TRBV20-1 | CSARVYTGGNIQYF
TRBD2 | TRBV7-6 | CANSSIAGGSTDTQYF
. | TRBV11-2 | CASRASTQYF
TRBD2 | TRBV12-3/TRBV12-4 | CASSLALAGAQTQYF
TRBD1 | TRBV14 | CASSQLGQEETQYF
. | TRBV4-2 | CASSQGGVKADTQYF
. | TRBV24-1 | CATSDLPGPSPGELFF
. | TRBV28 | CASSSQNTGELFF
. | TRBV20-1 | CSASPLSGANVLTF
. | TRBV20-1 | CSARRPNSGNQPQHF
. | TRBV18 | CASSIGQSSYNEQFF
. | TRBV27 | CASSFKGVIRTDTQYF
TRBD1 | TRBV6-2/TRBV6-3 | CASTYNPRQGSFTDTQYF
. | TRBV12-3/TRBV12-4 | CASTLLGNEQFF
. | TRBV2 | CASSDVRVAGANVLTF
. | TRBV7-7 | CASSPSQGNEQFF
. | TRBV4-1 | CASSQGSDRYGYTF
. | TRBV7-9 | CASSVKVENTEAFF
TRBD2 | TRBV6-4 | CASSGTSGTTDTQYF
TRBD1 | TRBV12-3/TRBV12-4 | CASSHLIQTGFYGYTF
. | TRBV12-3/TRBV12-4 | CASSFSYPTDPNYGYTF
. | TRBV5-6 | CASSHYNEQFF
TRBD2 | TRBV12-3/TRBV12-4 | CASSYGGGARDTQYF
. | TRBV5-1 | CASSLSPGNEKLFF
. | TRBV5-1 | CASTPEGWTEAFF
TRBD2 | TRBV7-2 | CASSLVGGGPQETQYF
TRBD2 | TRBV6-4 | CASIGGLAGGKAPSTDTQYF
. | TRBV7-9 | CASSSSTDSYTEAFF
. | TRBV5-6 | CASSLLMDTQYF
TRBD1 | TRBV9 | CASSDSTGGYGYTF
. | TRBV4-3 | CASSQDRGIYEQYF
TRBD2 | TRBV7-7 | CASSSSGGETQYF
. | TRBV30 | CAWSESTDTQYF